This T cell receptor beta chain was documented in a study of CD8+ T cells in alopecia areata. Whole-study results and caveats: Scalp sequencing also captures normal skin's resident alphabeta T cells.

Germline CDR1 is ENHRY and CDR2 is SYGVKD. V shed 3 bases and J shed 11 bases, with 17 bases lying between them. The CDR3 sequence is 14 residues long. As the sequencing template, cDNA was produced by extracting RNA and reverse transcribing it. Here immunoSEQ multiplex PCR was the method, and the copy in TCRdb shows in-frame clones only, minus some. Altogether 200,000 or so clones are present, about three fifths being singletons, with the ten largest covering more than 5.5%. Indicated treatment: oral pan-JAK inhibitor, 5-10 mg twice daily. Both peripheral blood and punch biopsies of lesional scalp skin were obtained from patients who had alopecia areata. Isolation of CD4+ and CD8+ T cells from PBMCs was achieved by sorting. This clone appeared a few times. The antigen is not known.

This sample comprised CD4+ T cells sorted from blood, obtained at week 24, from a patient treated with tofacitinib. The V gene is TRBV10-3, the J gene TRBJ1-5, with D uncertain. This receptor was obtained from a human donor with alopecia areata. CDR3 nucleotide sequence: TGTGCCATCAGTGACTTTGGACTCGAAGGATCCCAGCATTTT. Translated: CAISDFGLEGSQHF.